This TCR beta chain appears in the sequencing data of a study of cytomegalovirus exposure and HLA in healthy donors listed by TCRdb under 2017. Turning to the overall study: In an earlier analysis of approximately 640 of the donors, less than 350 Gb of sequence data and 90 million to 130 million unique TCR beta sequences from roughly 180 million T cells were reported. Approximately 310 gigabases of sequencing data and approximately 85 million unique TCR sequences were included in an early release covering several hundred HLA-typed donors. Of the roughly 400 genotyped donors, approximately 80% fell in the genetic ancestry cluster associated with self-reported Caucasian donors. The study aimed to test whether cataloging public T cell receptors could reveal signatures of past pathogen exposure. The study profiled the T cell repertoires of under 700 subjects by immunosequencing and related them to cytomegalovirus serostatus. A separate validation cohort of 100 to 150 different subjects was used in addition to the 666-subject first cohort. The study combined high-throughput TCR immunosequencing, statistical association of individual TCRs with disease status, and machine learning to predict cytomegalovirus infection status. A later analysis re-examined previously published TCR beta repertoires from more than 650 donors and added high-resolution HLA genotyping to investigate patterns of TCR occurrence. In the later analysis, no new phenotypic data were used to find candidate immune exposures; instead, reliance was placed on TCR beta sequences and their occurrence across donors. An earlier analysis of around 540 of the donors applied high-throughput TCR beta sequencing to assess whether each TCR beta V gene segment acted as functional or pseudogenic. Donor age, sex, ethnicity and CMV serostatus were compiled alongside the repertoire data. In a later genetic analysis, genome-wide SNP genotypes for about 60% of the 666 donors were used, and that subset was treated as a discovery cohort. All discovery cohort repertoires had been generated on a single sequencing platform. Both class I and class II loci were covered by HLA typing, at four-digit resolution. Typing coverage differed by locus: A, B, C, DRB1 and DQB1 were typed in roughly 620-630 donors, DQA1 in 522, DPA1 in 600 to 610, and DPB1 in around 440. Roughly five DR-DQ haplotypes were handled as single units for association and clustering because linkage in the cohort was strong. On average, over 200,000 unique TCR beta nucleotide sequences were sequenced per donor among 350 to 400 genotyped donors of the cohort, with 15% to 20% of those sequences being non-productive. Beyond this particular receptor, the publication reports: A further reported finding was that TCR beta sequences accurately predicted the HLA-A and HLA-B alleles for most subjects in the first cohort. When HLA alleles, especially DR and DQ, strongly co-occurred, attributing TCR associations to individual alleles was difficult. Compared with the approximately 600-donor mean, donors in an Asian-associated ancestry cluster had fewer N-insertions in productive TCRs, according to a later genetic analysis. Broadly in line with IMGT annotations, most TCR beta V segments showed up in productive rearrangements about 90% or about 30% of the time in an earlier analysis of approximately 640 of the donors. Most TCR sequences were observed very rarely across donors, whereas some public TCRs were present in many individuals. A later genetic analysis associated a missense DCLRE1C variant with V-gene and J-gene trimming of TCR beta chains, and an independent cohort replicated the association. A later analysis reported that several top co-occurrence clusters appeared linked to parvovirus B19, influenza, CMV and Epstein-Barr virus. The authors suggested that the approach could potentially be generalized to other disease states and immunological phenotypes. For the cohort, immune exposure information was limited to CMV serostatus. The study gave a list of 150 to 200 TCR beta chains associated with cytomegalovirus. Because HLA typing was unavailable for some donors at each locus, only the typed subset was used in association tests. A group of highly shared sequence variants was considered likely to be a technical artifact of the sequencing pipeline. Sequencing depth was assumed to be roughly uniform across donors in the presence/absence analyses, though that assumption may not hold. In a later analysis, the rate of TCR association differed among HLA loci, with DRB1 alleles having the most associated TCRs and HLA-C alleles having the fewest. Linkage disequilibrium might explain the correlated functional status among segregating V segments, but an unknown experimental factor could not be excluded. At a false discovery rate of 0.05, a later analysis linked around 15,000 TCR beta sequences to specific HLA alleles. A few of the identified cytomegalovirus-associated TCR beta chains were confirmed in vitro to be specific for cytomegalovirus antigens. Most CMV-associated TCR beta chains appeared to be HLA-restricted in a later analysis, and the HLA associations seemed to be driven largely by CMV exposure. Only TCR beta chains were sequenced in this cohort, and the absence of alpha or paired-chain data limited detectable features. In both the original and validation cohorts, the classifier was reported to diagnose cytomegalovirus status with high specificity and sensitivity. The earlier analysis of nearly 600 of the donors excluded 15 to 20 rarely observed V segments, including chromosome 9 orphons, because counts were too low. A later analysis found that HLA-associated TCR beta chains were more clonally expanded and had lower generation probabilities than equally common non-associated chains.

Libraries were prepared through the immunoSEQ multiplex PCR assay. The multiplex PCR relied on a mix of 60 forward primers for TCR Vbeta segments and 13 reverse primers for TCR Jbeta segments. The CDR3 region of rearranged TCR beta genes was amplified from genomic DNA by a multiplex PCR assay. Amplified TCR beta libraries were sequenced as 87-base-pair reads on the Illumina HiSeq System. In the paper's pipeline: In a later analysis, tens of millions of unique TCR beta chains were counted across the 500 to 700 repertoires, and around 10 million of these chains were shared by at least two donors. Raw reads were error-corrected and collapsed into unique sequences by a nearest-neighbor algorithm in which closely related sequences were merged to remove PCR and sequencing errors. V, D and J gene segments were assigned by aligning CDR3 sequences to IMGT reference sequences. For a sequence to be retained, a match of at least six nucleotides was required to both a V gene segment and a J gene segment. A rearrangement was called productive if the CDR3 had no stop codons and remained in frame with V and J, and every other rearrangement was called non-productive. Following IMGT convention, CDR3 was defined as the stretch from the second conserved V-encoded cysteine to the conserved J-encoded phenylalanine. In an earlier analysis of some 550 of the donors, sequences lacking an unambiguous match to a single V gene segment were excluded. An earlier analysis of fewer than 750 of the donors called V segments functional above 56.7% productive rearrangements and segregating when the between-donor standard deviation exceeded 5%. A statistical classification framework was built to diagnose cytomegalovirus status from the catalog of TCR beta chain sequences. In a later analysis, TCR nucleotide sequences were compared against IMGT/GENE-DB human TR gene sequences so that V and J genes could be assigned. Using the TCRdist pipeline, a later analysis assigned CDR3 sequences along with most-parsimonious VDJ recombination scenarios. A later analysis defined each TCR beta chain by its CDR3 amino acid sequence plus V-gene family, and excluded reads lacking a unique V-gene family. A later analysis removed several hundred highly shared, low-generation-probability nucleotide sequences to deal with suspected cross-contamination and a sequencing artifact. For each public chain, a later analysis derived a clonal expansion index from normalized ranks of inferred template counts within each repertoire. In a later analysis, generation probabilities were computed using a VDJ recombination model fitted to out-of-frame rearrangements, and the results were checked against IGoR. In a later analysis, hypergeometric tests were used to score TCR-TCR, TCR-HLA and TCR-CMV co-occurrence, with a repertoire-size bias correction applied to TCR pairs. A later analysis estimated false discovery rates by permuting HLA or CMV assignments 20 times. In a later analysis, co-occurring TCRs were grouped with DBSCAN, and TCRdist sequence similarity was added when clustering was performed within HLA-allele-positive subsets. For co-occurrence clustering, repertoires with fewer than 30,000 or more than 120,000 public chains were excluded, along with a handful of repertoires with anomalous nucleotide sharing. The table comes from immuneACCESS by way of TCRdb, which keeps in-frame sequences with V and J called. Part of the clones is missing from these tables; in studies checked, under half for an unresolved V gene and the rest for unknown reasons. The V and J calls and clone size are taken from that table; D and trimming were inferred from the DNA. This sample lists some 210,000 clones; around four fifths were detected once. Roughly 10% of the sample is in the top ten clones.

On this clone itself: There is no known antigen for this receptor. Base qualities are missing; no much larger clone stands one base away.

In total, 500 to 700 healthy bone marrow donors made up the cohort. At the time of sampling, all cohort members were nominally healthy, though unrecorded immune exposures were likely present. The donor tested CMV seropositive and was one of the 289 seropositive cohort members. Each donor provided a peripheral blood sample, and peripheral blood mononuclear cells were used for TCR beta sequencing. Genomic DNA extraction from the blood cell samples was performed with the Qiagen DNeasy Blood Extraction Kit. The TCR originated in a woman aged 50 to 65 in good health and CMV-seropositive. The sequenced sample was PBMCs.

The nucleotide sequence is TGCGCCAGCGACTTAGTAACAGGGGGCTTGGATACGCAGTATTTT. Its coded protein is CASDLVTGGLDTQYF. The chain was built from TRBV5-1 and TRBJ2-3; TRBD1 matches 9 bases in the middle. The germline V gene sets CDR1 to SGHRS and CDR2 to YFSETQ. From V the trimming removes 7 bases and from J it removes 6 bases, while the gene matches leave 12 bases of the junction unaccounted for. From the cysteine up to the phenylalanine, the CDR3 has a length of 15 residues. The CDR3 DNA has 45 bases and is translated from base 1.